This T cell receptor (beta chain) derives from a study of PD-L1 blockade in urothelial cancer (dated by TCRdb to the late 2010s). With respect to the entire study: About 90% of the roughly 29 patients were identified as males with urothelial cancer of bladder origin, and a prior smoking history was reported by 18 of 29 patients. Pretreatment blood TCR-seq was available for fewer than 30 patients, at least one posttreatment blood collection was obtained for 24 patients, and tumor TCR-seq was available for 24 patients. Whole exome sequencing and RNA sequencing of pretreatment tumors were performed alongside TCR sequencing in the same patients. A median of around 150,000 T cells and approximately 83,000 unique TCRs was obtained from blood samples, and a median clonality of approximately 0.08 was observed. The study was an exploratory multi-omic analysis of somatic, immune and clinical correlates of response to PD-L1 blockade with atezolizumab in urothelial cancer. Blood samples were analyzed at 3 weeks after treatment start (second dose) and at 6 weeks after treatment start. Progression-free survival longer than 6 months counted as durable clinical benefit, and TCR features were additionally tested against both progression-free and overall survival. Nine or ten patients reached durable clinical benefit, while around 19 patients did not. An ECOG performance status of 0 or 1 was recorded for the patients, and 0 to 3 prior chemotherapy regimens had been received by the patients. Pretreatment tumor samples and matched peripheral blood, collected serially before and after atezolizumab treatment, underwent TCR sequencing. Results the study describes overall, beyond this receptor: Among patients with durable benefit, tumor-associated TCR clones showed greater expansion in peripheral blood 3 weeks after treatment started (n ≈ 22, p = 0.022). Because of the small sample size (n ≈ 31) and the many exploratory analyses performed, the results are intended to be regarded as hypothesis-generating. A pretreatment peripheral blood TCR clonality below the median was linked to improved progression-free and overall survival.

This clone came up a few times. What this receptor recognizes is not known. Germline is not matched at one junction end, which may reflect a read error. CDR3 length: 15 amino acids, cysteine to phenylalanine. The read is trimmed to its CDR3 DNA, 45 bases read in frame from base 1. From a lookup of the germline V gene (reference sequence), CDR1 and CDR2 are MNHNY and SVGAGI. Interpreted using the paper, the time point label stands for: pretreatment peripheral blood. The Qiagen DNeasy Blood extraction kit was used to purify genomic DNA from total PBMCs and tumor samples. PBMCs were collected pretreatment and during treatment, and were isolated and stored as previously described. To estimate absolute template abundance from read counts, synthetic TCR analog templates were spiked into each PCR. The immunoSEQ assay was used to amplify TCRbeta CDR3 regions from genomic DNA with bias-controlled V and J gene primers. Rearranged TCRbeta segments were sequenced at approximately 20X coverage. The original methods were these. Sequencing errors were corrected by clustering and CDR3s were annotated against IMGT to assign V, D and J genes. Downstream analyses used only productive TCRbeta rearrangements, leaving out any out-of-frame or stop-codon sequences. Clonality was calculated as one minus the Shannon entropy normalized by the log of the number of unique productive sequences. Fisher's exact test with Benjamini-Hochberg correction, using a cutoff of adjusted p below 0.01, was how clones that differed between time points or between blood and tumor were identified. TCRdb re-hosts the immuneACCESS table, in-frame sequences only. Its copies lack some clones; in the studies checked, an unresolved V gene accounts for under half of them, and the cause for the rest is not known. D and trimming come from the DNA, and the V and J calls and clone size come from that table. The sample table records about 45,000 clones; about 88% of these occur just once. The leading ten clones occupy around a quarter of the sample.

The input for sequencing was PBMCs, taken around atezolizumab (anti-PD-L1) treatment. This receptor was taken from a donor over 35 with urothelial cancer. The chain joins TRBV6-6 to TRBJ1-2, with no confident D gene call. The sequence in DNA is TGTGCCAGCAGTGACTCAGACACCACTAACTATGGCTACACCTTC. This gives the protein CASSDSDTTNYGYTF.